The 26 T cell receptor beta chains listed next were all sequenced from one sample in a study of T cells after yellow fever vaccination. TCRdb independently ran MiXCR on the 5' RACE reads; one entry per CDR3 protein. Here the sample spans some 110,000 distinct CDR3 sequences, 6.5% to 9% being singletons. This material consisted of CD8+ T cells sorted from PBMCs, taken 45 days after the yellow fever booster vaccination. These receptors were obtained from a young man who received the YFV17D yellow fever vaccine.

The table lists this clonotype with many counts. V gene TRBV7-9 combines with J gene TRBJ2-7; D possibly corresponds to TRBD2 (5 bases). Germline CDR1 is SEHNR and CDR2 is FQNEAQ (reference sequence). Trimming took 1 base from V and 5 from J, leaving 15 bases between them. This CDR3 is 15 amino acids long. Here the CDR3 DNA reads TGTGCCAGCAGCTTAGTGGGTGGGAGCGGTAACGAGCAGTACTTC. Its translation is CASSLVGGSGNEQYF.

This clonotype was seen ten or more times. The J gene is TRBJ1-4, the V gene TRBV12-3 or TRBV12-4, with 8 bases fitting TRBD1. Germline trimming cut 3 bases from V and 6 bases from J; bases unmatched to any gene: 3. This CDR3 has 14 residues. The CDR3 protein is CASSLDRDDEKLFF. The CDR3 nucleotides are TGTGCCAGCAGTTTGGACAGGGATGATGAAAAACTGTTTTTT.

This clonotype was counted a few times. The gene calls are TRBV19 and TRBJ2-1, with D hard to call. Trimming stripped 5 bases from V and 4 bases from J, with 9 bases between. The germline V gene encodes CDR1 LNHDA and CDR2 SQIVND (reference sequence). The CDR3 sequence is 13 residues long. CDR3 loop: CASSLRQYNEQFF. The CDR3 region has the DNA TGTGCCAGTAGTCTCAGACAATACAATGAGCAGTTCTTC. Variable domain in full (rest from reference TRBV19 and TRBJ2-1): DGGITQSPKYLFRKEGQNVTLSCEQNLNHDAMYWYRQDPGQGLRLIYYSQIVNDFQKGDIAEGYSVSREKKESFPLTVTSAQKNPTAFYLCASSLRQYNEQFFGPGTRLTVL.

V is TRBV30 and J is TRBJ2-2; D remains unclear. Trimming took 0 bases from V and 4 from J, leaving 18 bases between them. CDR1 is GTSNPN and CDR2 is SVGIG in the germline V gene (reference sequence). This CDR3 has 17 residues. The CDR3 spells CAWSVRVWLESTGELFF. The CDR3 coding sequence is TGTGCCTGGAGTGTACGGGTATGGCTAGAAAGCACCGGGGAGCTGTTTTTT.

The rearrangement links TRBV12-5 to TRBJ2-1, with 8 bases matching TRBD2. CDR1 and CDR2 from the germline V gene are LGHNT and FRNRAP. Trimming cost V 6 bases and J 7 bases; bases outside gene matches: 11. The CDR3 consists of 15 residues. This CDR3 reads CASGPFSSGSNEQFF. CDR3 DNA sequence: TGTGCTAGTGGCCCATTTTCGAGCGGGAGTAATGAGCAGTTCTTC.

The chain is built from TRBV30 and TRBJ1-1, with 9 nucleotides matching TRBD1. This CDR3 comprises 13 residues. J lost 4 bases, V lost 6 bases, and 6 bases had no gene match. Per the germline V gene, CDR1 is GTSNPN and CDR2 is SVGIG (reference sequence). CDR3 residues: CACERQGGTEAFF. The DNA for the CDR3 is TGTGCCTGTGAAAGACAGGGGGGCACTGAAGCTTTCTTT.

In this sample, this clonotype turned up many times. CDR3 protein: CSARDLMSTEAFF. CDR3 bases: TGCAGTGCTAGAGATTTAATGAGCACTGAAGCTTTCTTT. The chain carries TRBV20-1 and TRBJ1-1; D remains unclear. The V gene's germline CDR1 is DFQATT and CDR2 SNEGSKA (reference sequence). V was cut by 0 bases and J by 4 bases, with 9 bases left in between. The CDR3 runs 13 residues.

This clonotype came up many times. For the CDR3, the DNA is TGTGCCAGCAGCGGACCGACTAGCGGGCCTTCCCTTACAGATGAGCAGTTCTTC. Its protein is CASSGPTSGPSLTDEQFF. The genes are TRBV9 and TRBJ2-1, with TRBD2 identical over 10 bases. This CDR3 spans 18 amino acids. Germline CDR1 and CDR2: SGDLS and YYNGEE. J was trimmed by 8 bases and V by 3 bases; bases with no gene match: 17.

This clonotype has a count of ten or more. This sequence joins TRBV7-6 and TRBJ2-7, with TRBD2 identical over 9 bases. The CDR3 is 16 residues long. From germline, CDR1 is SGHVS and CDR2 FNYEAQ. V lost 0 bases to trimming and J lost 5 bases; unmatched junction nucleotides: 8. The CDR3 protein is CASSLALFSGSDEQYF. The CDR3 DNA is TGTGCCAGCAGCTTAGCGTTGTTTAGCGGGAGCGACGAGCAGTACTTC.

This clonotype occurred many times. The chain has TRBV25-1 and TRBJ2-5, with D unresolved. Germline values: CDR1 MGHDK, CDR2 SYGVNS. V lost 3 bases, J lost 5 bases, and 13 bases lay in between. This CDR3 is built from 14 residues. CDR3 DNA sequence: TGTGCCAGCAGTGATGAAGGCCGGTGGGAGACCCAGTACTTC. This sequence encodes CASSDEGRWETQYF.

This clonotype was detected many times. CDR3 sequence: CASSIGTGAYEQYF. The CDR3 DNA reads TGTGCCAGTAGTATTGGGACAGGGGCCTACGAGCAGTACTTC. This chain joins TRBV19 and TRBJ2-7; 10 bases line up with TRBD1. Germline trimming cut 3 bases from V and 2 bases from J; bases unmatched to any gene: 1. The germline V gene has CDR1 LNHDA and CDR2 SQIVND (reference sequence). The CDR3 runs 14 residues.

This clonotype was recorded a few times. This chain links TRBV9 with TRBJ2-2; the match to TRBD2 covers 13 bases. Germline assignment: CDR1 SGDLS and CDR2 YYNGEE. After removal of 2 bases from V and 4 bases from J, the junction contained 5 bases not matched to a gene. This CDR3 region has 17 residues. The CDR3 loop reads CASSVSGLAGATGELFF. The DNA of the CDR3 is TGTGCCAGCAGCGTCTCTGGACTAGCGGGAGCCACCGGGGAGCTGTTTTTT.

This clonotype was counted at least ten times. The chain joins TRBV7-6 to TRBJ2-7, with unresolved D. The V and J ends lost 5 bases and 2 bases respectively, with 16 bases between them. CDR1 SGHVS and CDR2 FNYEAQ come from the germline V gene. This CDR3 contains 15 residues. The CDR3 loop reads CASSQRSGGTYEQYF. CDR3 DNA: TGTGCCAGCAGCCAACGGTCCGGCGGAACCTACGAGCAGTACTTC.

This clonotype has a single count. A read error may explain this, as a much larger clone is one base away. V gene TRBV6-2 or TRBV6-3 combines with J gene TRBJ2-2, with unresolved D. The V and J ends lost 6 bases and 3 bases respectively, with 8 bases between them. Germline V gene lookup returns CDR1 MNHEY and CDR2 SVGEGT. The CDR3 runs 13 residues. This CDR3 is CASRETHTGELFF. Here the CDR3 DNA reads TGTGCCAGCAGAGAGACGCACACCGGGGAGCTGTTTTTT.

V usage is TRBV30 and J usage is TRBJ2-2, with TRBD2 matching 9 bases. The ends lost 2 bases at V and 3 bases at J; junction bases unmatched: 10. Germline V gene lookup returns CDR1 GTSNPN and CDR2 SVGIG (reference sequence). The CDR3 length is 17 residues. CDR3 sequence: CAWSHHGLAGYTGELFF. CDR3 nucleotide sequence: TGTGCCTGGAGTCATCACGGGCTAGCGGGATACACCGGGGAGCTGTTTTTT.

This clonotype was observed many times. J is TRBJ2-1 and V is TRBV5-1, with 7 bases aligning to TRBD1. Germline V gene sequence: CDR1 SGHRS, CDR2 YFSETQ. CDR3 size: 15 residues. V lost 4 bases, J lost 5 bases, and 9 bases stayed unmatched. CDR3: CASSLIGTDDNEQFF. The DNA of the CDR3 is TGCGCCAGCAGCCTGATCGGGACAGACGACAATGAGCAGTTCTTC.

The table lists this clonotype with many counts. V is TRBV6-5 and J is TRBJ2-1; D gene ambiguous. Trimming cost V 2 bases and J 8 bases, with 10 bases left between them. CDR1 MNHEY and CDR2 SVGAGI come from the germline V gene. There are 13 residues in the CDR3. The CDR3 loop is CASSYRIYDEQFF. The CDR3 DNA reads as TGTGCCAGCAGTTACCGGATATACGATGAGCAGTTCTTC.

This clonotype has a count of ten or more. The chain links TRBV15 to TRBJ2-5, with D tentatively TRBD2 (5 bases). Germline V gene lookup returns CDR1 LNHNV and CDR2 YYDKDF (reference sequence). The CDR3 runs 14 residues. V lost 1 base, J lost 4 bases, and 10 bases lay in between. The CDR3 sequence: CATSRGESPETQYF. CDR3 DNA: TGTGCCACCAGCAGAGGGGAGTCTCCAGAGACCCAGTACTTC.

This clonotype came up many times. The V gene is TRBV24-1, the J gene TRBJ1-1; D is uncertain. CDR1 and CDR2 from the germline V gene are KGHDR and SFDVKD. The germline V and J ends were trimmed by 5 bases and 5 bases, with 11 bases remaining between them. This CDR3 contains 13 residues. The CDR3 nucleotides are TGTGCCACCAGTGCCCCGGGTCTGACTGAAGCTTTCTTT. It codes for CATSAPGLTEAFF.

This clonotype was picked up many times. CDR3 residues: CATSRALSGTSGRETQYF. The CDR3 bases are TGTGCCACCAGCAGAGCCTTATCGGGGACTAGCGGGAGGGAGACCCAGTACTTC. This chain links TRBV15 with TRBJ2-5; 15 nucleotides align to TRBD2. The germline gives CDR1 LNHNV, CDR2 YYDKDF (reference sequence). The V segment lost 1 base and the J segment 5 bases; nucleotides outside the gene matches: 8. CDR3 size: 18 residues.

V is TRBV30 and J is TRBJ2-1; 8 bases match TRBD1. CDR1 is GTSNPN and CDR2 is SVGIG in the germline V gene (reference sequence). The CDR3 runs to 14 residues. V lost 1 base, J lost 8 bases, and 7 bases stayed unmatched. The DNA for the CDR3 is TGTGCCTGGAGTGAAGGACAGGGTCCGGATGAGCAGTTCTTC. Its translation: CAWSEGQGPDEQFF.

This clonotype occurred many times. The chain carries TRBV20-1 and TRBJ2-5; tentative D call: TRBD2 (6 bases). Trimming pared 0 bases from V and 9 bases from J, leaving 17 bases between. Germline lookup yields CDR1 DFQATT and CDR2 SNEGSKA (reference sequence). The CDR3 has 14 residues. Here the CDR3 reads CSARDSAEGRSQYF. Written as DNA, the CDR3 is TGCAGTGCTAGAGATTCGGCGGAGGGTCGGTCCCAGTACTTC.

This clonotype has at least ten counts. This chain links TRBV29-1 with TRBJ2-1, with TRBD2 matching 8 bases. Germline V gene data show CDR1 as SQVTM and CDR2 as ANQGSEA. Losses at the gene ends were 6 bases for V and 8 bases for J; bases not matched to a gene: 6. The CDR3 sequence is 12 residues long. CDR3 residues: CSVLTSADEQFF. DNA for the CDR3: TGCAGCGTCCTGACTAGCGCTGATGAGCAGTTCTTC.

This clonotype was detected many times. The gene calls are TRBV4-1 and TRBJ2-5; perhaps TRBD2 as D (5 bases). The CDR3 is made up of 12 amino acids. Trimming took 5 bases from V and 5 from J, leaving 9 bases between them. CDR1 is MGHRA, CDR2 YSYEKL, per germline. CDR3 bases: TGCGCCAGCAGCTCCACGGGGGAGACCCAGTACTTC. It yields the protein CASSSTGETQYF.

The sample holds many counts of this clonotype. The CDR3 DNA reads TGCAGCGTTGAAGATAGTGTAGGTGGGCTAGCGGGACGGAGTGAGCAGTTCTTC. Its protein product is CSVEDSVGGLAGRSEQFF. This chain uses TRBV29-1 with TRBJ2-1, with TRBD2 matching 9 bases. The germline V gene encodes CDR1 SQVTM and CDR2 ANQGSEA. J lost 9 bases, V lost 0 bases, and 18 bases had no gene match. This CDR3 has 18 residues.

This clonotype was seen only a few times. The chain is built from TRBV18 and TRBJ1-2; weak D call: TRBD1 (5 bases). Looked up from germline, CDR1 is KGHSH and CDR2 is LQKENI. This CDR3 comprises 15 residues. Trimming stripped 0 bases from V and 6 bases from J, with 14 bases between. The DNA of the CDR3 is TGTGCCAGCTCACCACCCGTGGAGGGGTACGATGGCTACACCTTC. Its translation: CASSPPVEGYDGYTF.